Below, 23 T cell receptor delta chains from the same sample are listed, as sequenced in a study of gamma-delta chains in newborns, infants, children. TCRdb re-analyzed the reads via CATT. The data show a few thousand delta-chain clones, roughly 0.54% seen once. The sequenced sample was blood. The receptors originated from a child who was a newborn, infant or young child, either healthy, febrile or measles-vaccinated (not recorded which).

A note on this clone: A far larger clone is just one base off, so this is likely a read error. Other nucleotide sequences from this sample produce the same CDR3. The V gene is TRDV2, the J gene TRDJ3, with TRDD3 identical over 13 bases. Germline V gene data show CDR1 as GEAIGNYY and CDR2 as EKD. Trimming took 7 bases from V and 7 from J; bases not matched to a gene: 3. The CDR3 consists of 15 residues. The CDR3 nucleotides are TGTGCCTGCGACTGGGGGATACGCGACACCCGACAGATGTTTTTC. Its translation: CACDWGIRDTRQMFF.

Comments on this clone: The protein in TCRdb stems from a much larger clone and differs at residues 8 and 10 from this DNA's translation, likely a read error; here the protein is translated from the DNA. The rearrangement uses TRDV2 and TRDJ3, with TRDD3 identical over 7 bases. The CDR3 totals 17 residues. CDR1 is GEAIGNYY, CDR2 EKD, per germline. CDR3 protein: CACDTGGNSLDTRQMFF. The CDR3 DNA follows: TGTGCCTGTGACACTGGGGGAAACTCCTTGGACACCCGACAGATGTTTTTC.

The chain employs TRDV2 and TRDJ1; 7 positions agree with TRDD3. The ends lost 3 bases at V and 0 bases at J; junction bases unmatched: 12. Germline V lookup: CDR1 GEAIGNYY, CDR2 EKD. This CDR3 is 17 amino acids long. CDR3: CACDESTGDPYTDKLIF. The DNA for the CDR3 is TGTGCCTGTGACGAAAGTACTGGGGATCCCTACACCGATAAACTCATCTTT.

This clone was detected a few times. Relative to the germline gene, one junction end is altered; a read error may explain this. The chain recombines TRDV2 with TRDJ2; TRDD3 aligns across 11 bases. There are 16 residues in the CDR3. The germline V gene encodes CDR1 GEAIGNYY and CDR2 EKD. The CDR3 nucleotides are TGTGCCTGTGACCTACTGGGGGATAATTTGACAGCACAATTCTTCTTT. It translates to CACDLLGDNLTAQFFF.

In regard to this clone: A much larger clone is a single base away; this may be a read error. This rearrangement joins TRDV2 to TRDJ3; TRDD3 agrees at 12 bases. CDR1 and CDR2 (germline): GEAIGNYY, EKD. The CDR3 covers 21 residues. The CDR3 is CACDSLYWGIPDSWDTRQVFF. CDR3 sequence (DNA): TGTGCCTGTGACTCCCTGTACTGGGGGATACCAGACTCCTGGGACACCCGACAGGTGTTTTTC.

By proportion, this clone is large (0.1 to 1%). The chain carries TRDV2 and TRDJ3, with 8 bases lining up with TRDD3. J was trimmed by 0 bases and V by 0 bases; bases with no gene match: 3. From germline, CDR1 is GEAIGNYY and CDR2 EKD. The CDR3 has 18 amino acids. CDR3 sequence reads: CACDTWGIDSWDTRQMFF. The DNA for the CDR3 is TGTGCCTGTGACACCTGGGGGATCGACTCCTGGGACACCCGACAGATGTTTTTC.

This clone rates as large. Other DNA sequences within the sample encode an identical CDR3. The chain joins TRDV2 to TRDJ3; 11 bases are a match to TRDD3. Germline CDR1 reads GEAIGNYY; CDR2 reads EKD. V shed 1 base and J 0 bases; nucleotides not matched to a gene: 1. The length of the CDR3 is 18 residues. The CDR3 sequence: CACDTGGYGSWDTRQMFF. The CDR3 DNA follows: TGTGCCTGTGACACTGGGGGATACGGCTCCTGGGACACCCGACAGATGTTTTTC.

As to this clone: TCRdb has a much larger clone's protein, which differs at residue 4 from the translation of this DNA, likely because of a read error; what is shown is the protein translated from the DNA. The same CDR3 is also encoded by other DNA sequences in this sample. CDR3 protein: CACGTGGYWDTRQMFF. The CDR3 DNA reads TGTGCCTGTGGCACTGGGGGATACTGGGACACCCGACAGATGTTTTTC. V gene TRDV2 combines with J gene TRDJ3; 11 nucleotides agree with TRDD3. Germline V lookup: CDR1 GEAIGNYY, CDR2 EKD. The ends lost 5 bases at V and 3 bases at J; junction bases unmatched: 2. The CDR3 has 16 residues.

This clone has more than one count but fewer than ten. The protein TCRdb gives is from a much larger clone and does not agree with this DNA's translation at residue 15, likely a read error; the protein shown here comes from the DNA. The chain employs TRDV2 and TRDJ3; TRDD3 agrees at 11 bases. The CDR3 covers 17 residues. The germline V gene has CDR1 GEAIGNYY and CDR2 EKD. Here the CDR3 DNA reads TGTGCCTGTGACATACTGGGGGATAACTGGGACACCCGACAGACGTTTTTC. It specifies CACDILGDNWDTRQTFF.

About this clone itself: The TCRdb protein, from a much larger clone, departs from this DNA's translation at residue 4, likely by read error; the protein shown derives from the DNA. The chain couples TRDV2 to TRDJ3; 11 positions agree with TRDD3. The CDR3 has 17 residues. Germline V gene sequence: CDR1 GEAIGNYY, CDR2 EKD. Germline trimming cut 5 bases from V and 0 bases from J; bases unmatched to any gene: 2. The CDR3 sequence is CACGTGGYSWDTRQMFF. In DNA, the CDR3 is TGTGCCTGTGGCACTGGGGGATACTCCTGGGACACCCGACAGATGTTTTTC.

Note on this clone: For this DNA, TCRdb reports the protein of a much larger clone, which diverges at residue 7, most likely from a read error; the protein presented here is translated directly from the DNA. The chain links TRDV2 to TRDJ1; no clear D gene. CDR3 length equals 15 residues. CDR1 and CDR2 (germline): GEAIGNYY, EKD. For the CDR3, the DNA is TGCGCCTGTGACACCGTGTGCGTTTACACCGATAAACTCATCTTT. Its protein is CACDTVCVYTDKLIF.

This clone appeared a few times. A much larger clone differs from this one at a single base, so this may be a read error. The V gene is TRDV2, the J gene TRDJ3; TRDD3 matches 8 bases. Trimming at V came to 1 base and at J to 0 bases, leaving 4 bases not matched to a gene. CDR1 and CDR2 from the germline V gene are GEAIGNYY and EKD. The CDR3 runs 18 residues. The CDR3 spells CACDTGGSSSWDTRQMFF. The CDR3, as DNA: TGTGCCTGTGACACTGGGGGATCCAGCTCCTGGGACACCCGACAGATGTTTTTC.

Points on this clone: A read error likely explains why the TCRdb protein, taken from a much larger clone, differs from this DNA's translation at residues 3 and 12; the protein shown is translated from the DNA. Here the CDR3 reads CASDTVLGSWDARQMFF. CDR3 DNA: TGTGCCAGTGACACCGTACTGGGCTCCTGGGACGCCCGACAGATGTTTTTC. The rearrangement links TRDV2 to TRDJ3, with D possibly matching TRDD3 (6 bases). CDR1 is GEAIGNYY and CDR2 is EKD in the germline V gene. The CDR3 is 17 amino acids.

A word on this clone: This likely traces to a read error, being one base from a far larger clone. The rearrangement uses TRDV2 and TRDJ2; 10 bases map to TRDD3. Germline V gene sequence: CDR1 GEAIGNYY, CDR2 EKD. With V trimmed by 0 bases and J by 4 bases, 13 bases remained unmatched. The CDR3 runs 19 residues. Here the CDR3 reads CACDTLVLGDARETAQLFF. CDR3 in DNA: TGTGCCTGTGACACCCTTGTACTGGGGGATGCGCGGGAGACAGCACAACTCTTCTTT.

To note about this clone: A read error likely explains why the TCRdb protein, taken from a much larger clone, differs from this DNA's translation at residue 3; the protein shown is translated from the DNA. CDR3 in DNA: TGTGCCCGTGACACCTGGGGGATGACAGCACAACTCTTCTTT. It encodes CARDTWGMTAQLFF. This chain links TRDV2 with TRDJ2; the match to TRDD3 covers 8 bases. The V gene's germline CDR1 is GEAIGNYY and CDR2 EKD. This CDR3 spans 14 amino acids.

About this clone itself: TCRdb attributes to this sequence the protein of a much larger clone, which differs from the DNA translation at residue 7; a read error is likely, and the protein displayed is translated from the DNA. The rearrangement joins TRDV2 to TRDJ4; 8 bases line up with TRDD3. The length of the CDR3 is 12 residues. After removal of 5 bases from V and 0 bases from J, the junction contained 1 base not matched to a gene. Germline loops: CDR1 GEAIGNYY, CDR2 EKD. CDR3 residues: CACGGYTRPLIF. The CDR3 coding sequence is TGTGCCTGTGGGGGATACACCAGACCCCTGATCTTT.

A word on this clone: The protein that TCRdb holds for this DNA derives from a much larger clone and differs from the translated DNA at residue 8, which likely indicates a read error; the protein shown here is translated from the DNA. The chain employs TRDV2 and TRDJ2, with 8 bases identical to TRDD3. The CDR3 is 16 amino acids. V gave up 3 bases and J gave up 3 bases; unmatched junction bases: 8. The germline V gene encodes CDR1 GEAIGNYY and CDR2 EKD. In DNA form, the CDR3 reads TGTGCCTGTGACGTACTGGGGGCAACGCTGACAGCACAACTCTTCTTT. Translated, it gives CACDVLGATLTAQLFF.

This clone has only a few counts. The protein TCRdb gives is from a much larger clone and does not agree with this DNA's translation at residue 4, likely a read error; the protein shown here comes from the DNA. The V call is TRDV2, the J call TRDJ3; 7 positions match TRDD3. The CDR3 is 18 residues long. Germline lookup yields CDR1 GEAIGNYY and CDR2 EKD. This chain's CDR3 is CACGTLGVSSWDTRQMFF. CDR3 sequence (DNA): TGTGCCTGTGGCACCCTGGGGGTGAGCTCCTGGGACACCCGACAGATGTTTTTC.

This clone is labeled as medium-sized (0.01 to 0.1%). The chain joins TRDV3 to TRDJ1, with D tentatively TRDD3 (5 bases). Germline V CDR1 and CDR2: TVYSNPD, GDNSRS (reference sequence). This CDR3 region has 17 residues. Trimming pared 2 bases from V and 0 bases from J, leaving 22 bases between. The CDR3 nucleotides read TGTGCCTTTCTGTCGCTGGGATCCCCGACGGACACCGATAAACTCATCTTT. Its protein is CAFLSLGSPTDTDKLIF.

The sample holds a few counts of this clone. The likely explanation is a read error, given a far larger clone one base away. The same CDR3 arises from other DNA sequences in this sample as well. The rearrangement joins TRAV29/DV5 to TRDJ2, with D perhaps matching TRDD2 (9 bases). Deletions cut 1 base from V and 0 bases from J, with 25 bases between. CDR1 is NSMFDY and CDR2 is ISSIKDK in the germline V gene. The CDR3 contains 20 residues. CDR3 DNA: TGTGCAGCAAGCACTTTCCTTCCTACTGGGGGGTACGCTTTGACAGCACAACTCTTCTTT. Translation: CAASTFLPTGGYALTAQLFF.

Regarding this clone: The protein that TCRdb holds for this DNA derives from a much larger clone and differs from the translated DNA at residue 18, which likely indicates a read error; the protein shown here is translated from the DNA. The rearrangement uses TRDV2 and TRDJ3, with 13 positions matching TRDD3. Looked up from germline, CDR1 is GEAIGNYY and CDR2 is EKD. The CDR3 runs 20 residues. CDR3: CACDSYWGIRGSWDTRQTFF. CDR3 nucleotides: TGTGCCTGTGACTCGTACTGGGGGATACGCGGGTCCTGGGACACCCGACAGACGTTTTTC.

This clone has a handful of counts. The protein in TCRdb stems from a much larger clone and differs at residue 8 from this DNA's translation, likely a read error; here the protein is translated from the DNA. The J gene is TRDJ2, the V gene TRAV29/DV5; D possibly corresponds to TRDD2 (8 bases). The CDR3 extends over 17 amino acids. Looked up from germline, CDR1 is NSMFDY and CDR2 is ISSIKDK. The germline V and J ends were trimmed by 1 base and 7 bases, with 23 bases remaining between them. CDR3 sequence reads: CAASRLPMGGGRAQLFF. In nucleotides, the CDR3 is TGTGCAGCAAGCCGCCTTCCTATGGGTGGGGGACGAGCACAACTCTTCTTT.

Notes on this clone: The protein recorded in TCRdb matches a much larger clone and deviates from this DNA's translation at residue 3, suggesting a read error; the protein here is obtained by translating the DNA. V and J are TRDV1 and TRDJ3, with a tentative D call TRDD3 (5 bases). This CDR3 contains 20 residues. The V gene's germline CDR1 is TSWWSYY and CDR2 QGS. The CDR3 DNA reads as TGTGCTATTGGGAAGGGATTACGCTTTGCGGGCTCCTGGGACACCCGACAGATGTTTTTC. It is translated as CAIGKGLRFAGSWDTRQMFF.